This TCR beta chain comes out of a study of T cells in Graves' hyperthyroidism and ophthalmopathy. Amplified regions were TCR beta CDR3 sequences from RNA transcripts. A first-round RT-PCR of the TCR CDR3 used the HTBI primer set. TCRdb processed the multiplex PCR reads anew with MiXCR; each CDR3 protein has one entry. Of approximately 590,000 distinct CDR3 sequences detected, under 60% appear once; the ten largest clones hold roughly 8.2%. What was sequenced was peripheral blood or thyroid tissue (not recorded which). The sequence came from a woman under 30 with Graves' hyperthyroidism.

As DNA, the CDR3 is TGCAGCGCTAGACAGGGTTTTGGGGCCAACGTCCTGACTTTC. It yields the protein CSARQGFGANVLTF. The V gene is TRBV29-1, the J gene TRBJ2-6; the match to TRBD1 covers 7 bases. The CDR3 is 14 amino acids. Germline CDR1 SQVTM, CDR2 ANQGSEA. Unmatched junction bases numbered 6, after V lost 7 bases and J lost 3 bases.